This note documents a single T cell receptor beta chain sequence. What it recognizes is unknown. This specimen comes from a study of Ad26.COV2.S vaccination and SARS-CoV-2 variants. Findings and limits, study-wide: From the TCR breadth and depth analyses, total T cell responses may have been underestimated.

Sequencing used immunoSEQ multiplex PCR; TCRdb keeps in-frame clones, though not all of them. The sample yields over 85,000 clones, approximately 77% seen once. Germline V gene data show CDR1 as MNHEY and CDR2 as SVGAGI. V was pared by 7 bases and J by 3 bases, with 7 bases between. The CDR3 extends over 12 amino acids. The sequenced sample was peripheral blood, obtained after recovery from COVID-19. The gene calls are TRBV6-5 and TRBJ2-1; D gene unclear. This clonotype was obtained from a human donor who had recovered from COVID-19. The CDR3 reads CASNLLYNEQFF. CDR3 DNA: TGTGCCAGCAACCTTCTCTACAATGAGCAGTTCTTC.